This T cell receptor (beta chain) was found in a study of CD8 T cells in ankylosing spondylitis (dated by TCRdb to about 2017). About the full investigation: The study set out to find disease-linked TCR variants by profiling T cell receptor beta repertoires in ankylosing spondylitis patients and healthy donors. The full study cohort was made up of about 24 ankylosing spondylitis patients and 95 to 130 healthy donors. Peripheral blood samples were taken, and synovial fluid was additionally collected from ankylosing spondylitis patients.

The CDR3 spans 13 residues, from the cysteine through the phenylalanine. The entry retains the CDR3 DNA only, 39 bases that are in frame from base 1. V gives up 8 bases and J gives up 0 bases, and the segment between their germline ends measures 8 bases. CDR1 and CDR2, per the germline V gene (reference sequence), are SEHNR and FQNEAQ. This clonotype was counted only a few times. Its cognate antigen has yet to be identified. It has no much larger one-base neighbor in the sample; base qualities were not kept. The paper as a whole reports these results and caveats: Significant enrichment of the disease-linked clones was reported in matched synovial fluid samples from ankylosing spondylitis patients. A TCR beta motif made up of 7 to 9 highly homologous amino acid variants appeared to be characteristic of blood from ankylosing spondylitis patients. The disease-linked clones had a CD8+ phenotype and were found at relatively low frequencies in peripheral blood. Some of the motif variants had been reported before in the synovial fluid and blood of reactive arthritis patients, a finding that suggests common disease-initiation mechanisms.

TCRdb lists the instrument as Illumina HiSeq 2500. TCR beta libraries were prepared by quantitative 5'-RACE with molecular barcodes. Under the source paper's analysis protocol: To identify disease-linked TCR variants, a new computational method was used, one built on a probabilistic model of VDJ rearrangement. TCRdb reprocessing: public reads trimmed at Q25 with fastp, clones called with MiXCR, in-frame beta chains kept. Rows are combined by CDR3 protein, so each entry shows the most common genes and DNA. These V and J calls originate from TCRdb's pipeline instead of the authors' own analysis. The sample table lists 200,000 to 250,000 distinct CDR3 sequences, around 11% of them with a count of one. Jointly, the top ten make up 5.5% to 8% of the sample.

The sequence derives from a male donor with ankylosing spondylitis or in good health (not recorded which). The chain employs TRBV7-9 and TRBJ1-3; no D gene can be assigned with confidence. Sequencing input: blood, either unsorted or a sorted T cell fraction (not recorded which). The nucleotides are TGTGCCAGCGGGAGTTACTCTGGAAACACCATATATTTT. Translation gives CASGSYSGNTIYF.